This T cell receptor (beta chain) was captured in a study of blood T cell repertoires in COVID-19. Study in general: Samples came from the United States, Italy and Spain, spanning acute and convalescent COVID-19.

Per germline, CDR1 MDHEN and CDR2 SYDVKM. Deletions cut 3 bases from V and 6 bases from J, with 15 bases between. The CDR3 spans 15 residues. This clone was detected a few times. In the source study's methods: Reference gene primer amplification yielded estimated nucleated cell counts. The data were produced by immunoSEQ multiplex PCR, yet TCRdb's version contains in-frame clones alone and is incomplete. The V and J calls and clone size are taken from that table; D and trimming were inferred from the DNA. The sample includes around 250,000 clones, approximately 89% of them seen just once. Participants were aged about 18 to 100 years from roughly 26 US areas. Cohorts were determined from participant-reported clinical history.

The sequence came from a woman aged 40 to 50 with acute COVID-19. This rearrangement joins TRBV28 to TRBJ1-5, with D maybe TRBD1 (5 bases). The source material was PBMCs or T cells enriched from blood (not recorded which). The CDR3, as DNA: TGTGCCAGCAGTTTCCCGGGCGATCAGGGTCAGCCCCAGCATTTT. This translates into CASSFPGDQGQPQHF.